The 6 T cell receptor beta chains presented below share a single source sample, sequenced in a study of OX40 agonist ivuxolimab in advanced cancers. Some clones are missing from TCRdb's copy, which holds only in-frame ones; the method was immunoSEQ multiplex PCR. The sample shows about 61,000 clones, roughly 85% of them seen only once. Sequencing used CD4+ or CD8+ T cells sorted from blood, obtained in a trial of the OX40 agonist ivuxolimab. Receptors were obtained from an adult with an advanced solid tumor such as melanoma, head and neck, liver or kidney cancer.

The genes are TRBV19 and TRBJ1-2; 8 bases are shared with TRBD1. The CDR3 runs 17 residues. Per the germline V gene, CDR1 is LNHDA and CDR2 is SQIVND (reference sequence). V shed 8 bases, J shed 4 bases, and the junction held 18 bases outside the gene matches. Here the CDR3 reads CASPTGTGYNPSYGYTF. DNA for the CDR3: TGTGCCAGTCCCACCGGGACAGGTTATAATCCATCCTATGGCTACACCTTC.

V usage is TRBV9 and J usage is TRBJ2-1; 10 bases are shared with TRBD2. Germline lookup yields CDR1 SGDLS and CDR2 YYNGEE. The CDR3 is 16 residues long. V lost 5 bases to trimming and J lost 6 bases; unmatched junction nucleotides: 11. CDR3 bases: TGTGCCAGCAGTACACTAGCGGGAAGGGGCTTCAATGAGCAGTTCTTC. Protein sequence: CASSTLAGRGFNEQFF.

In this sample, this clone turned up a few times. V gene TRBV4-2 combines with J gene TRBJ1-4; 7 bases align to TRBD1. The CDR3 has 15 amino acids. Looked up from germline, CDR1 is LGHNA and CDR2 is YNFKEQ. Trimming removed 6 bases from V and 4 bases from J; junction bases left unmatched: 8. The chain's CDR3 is CASRPEGTVNEKLFF. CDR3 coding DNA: TGTGCCAGCAGGCCCGAAGGGACAGTTAATGAAAAACTGTTTTTT.

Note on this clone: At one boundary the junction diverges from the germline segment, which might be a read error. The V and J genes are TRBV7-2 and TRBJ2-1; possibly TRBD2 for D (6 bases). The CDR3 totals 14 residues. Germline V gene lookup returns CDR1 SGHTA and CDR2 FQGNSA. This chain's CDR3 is CASSLDRDSPLVVF. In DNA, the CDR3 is TGTGCCAGCAGCTTAGACCGGGACTCTCCCCTAGTAGTCTTC.

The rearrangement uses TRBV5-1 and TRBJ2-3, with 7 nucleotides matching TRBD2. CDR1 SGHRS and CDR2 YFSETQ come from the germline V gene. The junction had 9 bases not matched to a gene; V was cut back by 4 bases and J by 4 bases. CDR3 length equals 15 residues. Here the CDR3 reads CASSAGLVNPDTQYF. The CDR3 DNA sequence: TGCGCCAGCAGCGCCGGACTAGTTAACCCAGATACGCAGTATTTT.

The CDR3 bases are TGTGCCAGCTCACCACTAGCGGGAGGTCTCACAGATACGCAGTATTTT. Translated, it gives CASSPLAGGLTDTQYF. This chain joins TRBV18 and TRBJ2-3; 10 bases match TRBD2. Germline values: CDR1 KGHSH, CDR2 LQKENI. The CDR3 is 16 residues long. The junction had 3 bases not matched to a gene; V was cut back by 1 base and J by 2 bases.